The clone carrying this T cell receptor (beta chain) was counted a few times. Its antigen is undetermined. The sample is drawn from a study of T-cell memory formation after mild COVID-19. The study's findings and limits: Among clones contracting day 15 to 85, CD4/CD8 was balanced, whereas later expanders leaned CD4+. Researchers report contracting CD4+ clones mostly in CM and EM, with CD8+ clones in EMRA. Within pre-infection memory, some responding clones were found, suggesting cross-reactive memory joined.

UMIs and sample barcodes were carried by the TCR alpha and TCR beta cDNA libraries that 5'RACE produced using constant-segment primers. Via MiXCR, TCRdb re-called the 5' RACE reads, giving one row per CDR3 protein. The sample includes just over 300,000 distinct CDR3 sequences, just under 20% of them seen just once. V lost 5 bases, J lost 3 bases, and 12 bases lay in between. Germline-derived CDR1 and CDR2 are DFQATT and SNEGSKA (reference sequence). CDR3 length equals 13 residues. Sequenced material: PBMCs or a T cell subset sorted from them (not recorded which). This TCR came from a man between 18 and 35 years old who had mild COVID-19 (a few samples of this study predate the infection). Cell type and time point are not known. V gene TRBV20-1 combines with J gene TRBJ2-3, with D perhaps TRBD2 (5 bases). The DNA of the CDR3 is TGCAGTGCTCACGCCCCGGGGACAGATACGCAGTATTTT. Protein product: CSAHAPGTDTQYF.